This section outlines one T cell receptor (beta chain) sequence together with its context. The protocol was immunoSEQ multiplex PCR, while the TCRdb copy is restricted to in-frame clones and leaves out a portion. The data show 79,000 or so clones, with about 92% seen just once and less than 0.4% held by the top ten. The germline CDR1 and CDR2 sequences are SGDLS and YYNGEE. This CDR3 is 16 amino acids long. J lost 3 bases, V lost 0 bases, and 6 bases had no gene match. These data belong to a study of technical replicates of blood from a handful of donors. The chain combines TRBV9 with TRBJ2-3, with 8 bases matching TRBD2. Sequenced material: T cells isolated from PBMCs. The clonotype originates from a human donor in good health. CDR3 in DNA: TGTGCCAGCAGCGTAGGAGCGGGAGAGGTAACAGATACGCAGTATTTT. It codes for CASSVGAGEVTDTQYF.